The 8 T cell receptor beta chains below were found in one sample sequenced in a study of regulatory T cells in long-lasting Graves disease. Arm-PCR of CDR3 regions with iRepertoire HTBI primers generated TCR beta libraries. TCRdb called the multiplex PCR reads again in MiXCR, with one record for every CDR3 protein. In the table there are a few hundred thousand distinct CDR3 sequences, over 12% of which are singletons. Sample time point: newly diagnosed GD, antithyroid drugs for less than 3 months. Preparation of the TCR library used RNA extracted from PBMCs. This sample also belongs to another study, concerning T cells in Graves' hyperthyroidism and ophthalmopathy.

The source was peripheral blood mononuclear cells (PBMCs), collected at new diagnosis, from a patient treated with antithyroid drugs. These receptors were taken from a middle-aged woman with Graves disease.

This clonotype has a count of ten or more. This sequence joins TRBV2 and TRBJ2-1; TRBD2 matches at 8 bases. The trim removed 5 bases at V and 10 bases at J, leaving 4 bases unmatched. This CDR3 is 12 amino acids long. CDR1 and CDR2 (germline): SNHLY, FYNNEI. In DNA, the CDR3 is TGTGCCAGCAGTCTTCCGGGAGGGGAGCAGTTCTTC. Amino acid sequence: CASSLPGGEQFF.

This rearrangement joins TRBV12-3 or TRBV12-4 to TRBJ1-4; D gene ambiguous. The CDR3 spans 15 residues. V gave up 1 base and J gave up 7 bases, with 13 bases separating them. The CDR3 spells CASSLDGLAGEKLFF. The CDR3 DNA reads TGTGCCAGCAGTTTAGACGGACTAGCGGGTGAAAAACTGTTTTTT.

In this sample, this clonotype turned up once. J is TRBJ2-7 and V is TRBV27; TRBD2 agrees at 14 bases. Trimming took 4 bases from V and 3 from J; bases not matched to a gene: 5. Germline V gene sequence: CDR1 MNHEY, CDR2 SMNVEV (reference sequence). The CDR3 contains 16 residues. CDR3 coding DNA: TGTGCCAGCAGTTGGGGGACTAGCGGGAGTAACTACGAGCAGTACTTC. Amino acid sequence: CASSWGTSGSNYEQYF.

This clonotype was observed a few times. The chain is built from TRBV4-1 and TRBJ2-7; D gene uncertain. The CDR3 runs to 15 residues. CDR1 is MGHRA, CDR2 YSYEKL, per germline. V was trimmed by 4 bases and J by 4 bases, leaving 17 bases between them. DNA for the CDR3: TGCGCCAGCAGCCTTACTCCAGAGGAGCCATACGAGCAGTACTTC. Translating gives CASSLTPEEPYEQYF.

This clonotype was counted many times. The V and J genes are TRBV5-1 and TRBJ2-1; D not certain. CDR1 is SGHRS and CDR2 is YFSETQ in the germline V gene. The CDR3 contains 17 residues. The germline V and J ends were trimmed by 1 base and 4 bases, with 18 bases remaining between them. Here the CDR3 reads CASSLMSGQVLYNEQFF. The CDR3 DNA sequence: TGCGCCAGCAGCTTGATGTCGGGTCAGGTCCTATACAATGAGCAGTTCTTC. Using reference TRBV5-1 and TRBJ2-1 for the parts outside the CDR3, the full variable domain is KAGVTQTPRYLIKTRGQQVTLSCSPISGHRSVSWYQQTPGQGLQFLFEYFSETQRNKGNFPGRFSGRQFSNSRSEMNVSTLELGDSALYLCASSLMSGQVLYNEQFFGPGTRLTVL.

In this sample, this clonotype turned up many times. The chain recombines TRBV2 with TRBJ1-6; 8 bases fit TRBD1. The ends lost 7 bases at V and 8 bases at J; junction bases unmatched: 7. The CDR3 contains 14 residues. Per the germline V gene, CDR1 is SNHLY and CDR2 is FYNNEI. In DNA, the CDR3 is TGTGCCAGCAAGACAGGGGTCCTGGATTCACCCCTCCACTTT. This encodes CASKTGVLDSPLHF.

This clonotype has a count of ten or more. V and J are TRBV13 and TRBJ2-3; maybe TRBD1 (6 bases). The CDR3 extends over 12 amino acids. Germline values: CDR1 PRHDT, CDR2 FYEKMQ (reference sequence). V lost 10 bases and J lost 4, with 12 bases in between. The CDR3 spells CATRSGADTQYF. Written as DNA, the CDR3 is TGTGCCACCCGCTCAGGGGCAGATACGCAGTATTTT.

This clonotype has a count of ten or more. The chain recombines TRBV29-1 with TRBJ2-1; TRBD2 aligns across 12 bases. CDR1 is SQVTM, CDR2 ANQGSEA, per germline. The CDR3 runs 17 residues. Trimming at V came to 6 bases and at J to 4 bases, leaving 13 bases not matched to a gene. The CDR3 DNA is TGCAGCGTCCAACCTCTAACCGGGACTAGCGGGTACAATGAGCAGTTCTTC. Translation gives CSVQPLTGTSGYNEQFF.